This T cell receptor beta chain was captured in a study of T cell repertoires in cytomegalovirus infection. CDR3 length: 15 residues. V gave up 4 bases and J gave up 3 bases; unmatched junction bases: 5. CDR1 and CDR2 (germline): SGHKS, YYEKEE (reference sequence). TCRdb re-analysed the reads in MiXCR, keeping a single row per CDR3 protein. The table shows some 300,000 distinct CDR3 sequences, with around 15% occurring only once. This clonotype was observed a few times. The chain is built from TRBV5-5 and TRBJ1-3, with 9 bases identical to TRBD1. Sequencing input: PBMCs. The source is a human donor in good health (CMV status not recorded). Some clones in this sample may be carry-over from other donors' samples. CDR3 amino acids: CASSHRGRDGNTIYF. The CDR3 region has the DNA TGTGCCAGCAGCCACAGGGGGCGCGATGGAAACACCATATATTTT.